This T cell receptor (beta chain) was recorded in a study of cytomegalovirus exposure and HLA in healthy donors. Notes on the study in general: Excluded: some indistinguishable V segments such as TRBV6-2 and TRBV6-3. In a later analysis, around 18,000 TCR beta sequences were associated with HLA alleles at 0.05 false discovery rate.

The study ran its PCR with 60 Vbeta and 13 Jbeta primers. The authors' processing: Counted up in a later analysis, unique TCR beta chains came to about 80 million, with around 10 million shared. Method: immunoSEQ multiplex PCR; TCRdb's copy keeps in-frame clones and lacks some. That table supplies the V and J calls and clone size; D and trimming were determined from the DNA. The sample gives about 180,000 clones, about 80% of which show up once; 1.5% to 2% is in the top ten. The CDR3 is made up of 12 amino acids. Germline CDR1 is SQVTM and CDR2 is ANQGSEA. Trimming removed 4 bases at V and 0 bases at J, with 4 bases between. On this clone: Antigen specificity is unknown.

This chain links TRBV29-1 with TRBJ1-3; D call uncertain. Sequenced material: PBMCs. This sequence originates from a woman aged 30 to 39 in good health and CMV-seronegative. The CDR3 here is CSVVFSGNTIYF. CDR3 sequence (DNA): TGCAGCGTTGTCTTCTCTGGAAACACCATATATTTT. The entire variable domain, with the rest obtained from reference TRBV29-1 and TRBJ1-3, is as follows: SAVISQKPSRDICQRGTSLTIQCQVDSQVTMMFWYRQQPGQSLTLIATANQGSEATYESGFVIDKFPISRPNLTFSTLTVSNMSPEDSSIYLCSVVFSGNTIYFGEGSWLTVV.